This TCR beta chain originates from a study of OX40 agonist ivuxolimab in advanced cancers. Regarding the study in general: Ivuxolimab was an agonistic, fully human IgG2 monoclonal antibody directed against OX40 (CD134), a costimulatory receptor. Intravenous ivuxolimab was administered to patients every 2 weeks at six dose levels: 0.01, 0.1, 0.3, 1.5, 3 and 10 mg/kg. Of the roughly 52 dose-escalation patients, hepatocellular carcinoma was present in roughly 19, melanoma in roughly 15, renal cell carcinoma in 9 and head and neck cancer in 9. In the dose-escalation cohort, 82.7% of patients were male, and the mean age was approximately 60 years, with a range of 23 to 79. Patients were allowed to have had prior anti-PD-1, anti-PD-L1 or anti-CTLA-4 therapy, and 30% to 40% of the dose-escalation patients had previously received checkpoint inhibitors. Partial responses were achieved by three dose-escalation patients, of whom one had hepatocellular carcinoma and two had cutaneous melanoma. The purpose of peripheral TCRbeta sequencing was to test whether ivuxolimab changed TCR sequence diversity and led to clonal T-cell expansion. The paper covers the monotherapy dose-escalation part of the phase I ivuxolimab trial, which included N of about 51 patients.

The trial excluded patients who had a history of autoimmune disease or who were on systemic immunosuppression. Peripheral blood for TCR sequencing was collected from all dose cohorts at baseline, on cycle 4 day 1, and on cycle 7 day 1. Samples were obtained from an open-label, multicenter, first-in-human phase I dose-escalation trial of ivuxolimab. Adults with locally advanced or metastatic head and neck squamous cell, hepatocellular, melanoma or renal cell carcinoma were enrolled in the trial. Before TCR sequencing, CD4+ and CD8+ T cells were separately sorted from peripheral blood. For sequencing of the TCRbeta CDR3 region, genomic DNA was extracted from the sorted cells. TCRbeta CDR3 regions were sequenced using the immunoSEQ Assay. Here the immuneACCESS table is served through TCRdb, limited to in-frame sequences with V and J called. Missing clones are a known gap in these copies; in checked studies unresolved V genes cover under half, and the rest lacks a known reason. The sample table records 70,000 to 80,000 clones; around 90% of these occur just once. Jointly, the top ten make up 5% to 6.5% of the sample.

The paper as a whole reports these results and caveats: At doses of 0.1 to 3.0 mg/kg, clonal expansion of both CD4+ and CD8+ T cells in blood was seen between baseline and week 6. Partial responders in the 0.1-3.0 mg/kg groups had among the lowest normalized peripheral clonal expansion, especially among CD8+ T cells. Low levels of normalized T-cell clonal expansion were also seen in some nonresponding patients. On average, CD8+ T cells showed more expanded clones than CD4+ T cells after ivuxolimab. Which antigens the clonally expanded peripheral T cells were specific for was not determined.

From the germline V gene, CDR1 is MNHNS and CDR2 is SASEGT. V loses 2 bases of germline sequence and J loses 6 bases, and the interval between the two ends is 17 bases. Spanning cysteine to phenylalanine, the CDR3 consists of 16 amino acids. Just CDR3 DNA is preserved here, 48 bases in frame from base 1. In regard to this clone: Its antigen remains unidentified. Nothing much larger sits one base from this clone, and base qualities are not available.

The clonotype was recovered from an adult with an advanced solid tumor such as melanoma, head and neck, liver or kidney cancer. Material: CD4+ or CD8+ T cells sorted from blood, obtained in a trial of the OX40 agonist ivuxolimab. This chain is built from TRBV6-1 and TRBJ1-5; TRBD1 might be the D gene, on 5 matching bases. Here is the DNA: TGTGCCAGCAGTGAAAGGGCCCCTCGTGGGGGTCAGCCCCAGCATTTT. Its coded protein is CASSERAPRGGQPQHF.